The clone carrying this T cell receptor beta chain was observed once. The CDR3 spans 15 residues. Germline-derived CDR1 and CDR2 are MNHNY and SVGAGI (reference sequence). Trimming cost V 4 bases and J 8 bases; bases outside gene matches: 6. The sample belongs to a study of OX40 agonist ivuxolimab in advanced cancers. On the study more broadly: Patients receiving dose escalation had hepatocellular carcinoma, melanoma, renal cell or head and neck cancer.

TCRdb's table, derived via immunoSEQ multiplex PCR, lists solely in-frame clones and lacks some. Among 35,000 to 45,000 clones, approximately 86% were seen once, and the ten largest hold 2% to 2.5%. The source of this sequence is an adult with an advanced solid tumor such as melanoma, head and neck, liver or kidney cancer. The chain links TRBV6-6 to TRBJ2-1, with 12 bases lining up with TRBD2. The material sequenced was CD4+ or CD8+ T cells sorted from blood, taken in a trial of the OX40 agonist ivuxolimab. CDR3 nucleotide sequence: TGTGCCAGCAGTTTTGGGACTAGCGGGCGGGATGAGCAGTTCTTC. Residues: CASSFGTSGRDEQFF.